The entry below describes one T cell receptor beta chain. A read error may account for a junction end that differs from germline. The sample originates from a study of blood T cells in healthy people across ages. A second PCR, run for about 6 to 11 cycles, used a sample-barcoded 5' primer plus a J-beta primer mix. Every cDNA molecule carried a tag from a template-switch adaptor bearing 12 random nucleotides. Using its own MiXCR run on the 5' RACE reads, TCRdb lists one record per CDR3 protein. The sample yields about 650,000 distinct CDR3 sequences, more than 45% seen once. CDR1 is MNHEY, CDR2 SMNVEV, per germline (reference sequence). This CDR3 region has 13 residues.

V usage is TRBV27 and J usage is TRBJ2-5; D remains ambiguous. Judging by the DNA end, TRBJ2-7 fits better; the J call may be wrong. The sample comprised blood. This TCR was sampled from a woman older than 75 in good health. This CDR3 reads CASSLSVAREQYF. The CDR3 DNA reads TGTGCTAGCAGTTTATCCGTCGCCCGCGAGCAGTACTTC.